This T cell receptor (beta chain) was observed in a study of OX40 agonist ivuxolimab in advanced cancers. About the full investigation: Ivuxolimab, which targeted the costimulatory receptor OX40 (CD134), was an agonistic, fully human IgG2 monoclonal antibody. Partial responses were achieved by three dose-escalation patients, of whom one had hepatocellular carcinoma and two had cutaneous melanoma. Intravenous ivuxolimab was administered to patients every 2 weeks at six dose levels: 0.01, 0.1, 0.3, 1.5, 3 and 10 mg/kg. The point of sequencing TCRbeta in the periphery was to test whether ivuxolimab changed TCR sequence diversity and drove clonal T-cell expansion. Of the roughly 53 patients in dose escalation, some 20 had hepatocellular carcinoma, some 15 had melanoma, 9 had renal cell carcinoma and 9 had head and neck cancer. The dose-escalation cohort was roughly 87% male with a mean age of about 60 years, ranging from about 23 to 85. Prior anti-PD-1, anti-PD-L1 or anti-CTLA-4 therapy was permitted, and about 40% of dose-escalation patients had received checkpoint inhibitors. The paper covers the monotherapy dose-escalation part of the phase I ivuxolimab trial, which included N of about 50 patients. Overall study outcomes, separate from this receptor: After ivuxolimab, CD8+ T cells had more expanded clones than CD4+ T cells on average. Low levels of normalized T-cell clonal expansion were also shown by some nonresponding patients. At doses of 0.1 to 3.0 mg/kg, clonal expansion of both CD4+ and CD8+ T cells in blood was seen between baseline and week 6. Antigen specificity was not determined for the clonally expanded peripheral T cells. Partial responders in the 0.1-3.0 mg/kg groups had among the lowest normalized peripheral clonal expansion, especially among CD8+ T cells.

In the case of this clone: Its antigen is unknown. There are no base qualities to consult, and no much larger clone falls within one base.

To sequence the TCRbeta CDR3 region, genomic DNA was isolated from the sorted cells. The immunoSEQ Assay was used for sequencing of TCRbeta CDR3 regions. The immuneACCESS repertoire file appears here via TCRdb, limited to in-frame rearrangements. These files lack a portion of the clones; in checked studies, under half of the deficit traces to unresolved V genes, and the cause of the others is not known. The sample profile shows some 90,000 clones; roughly 84% of them were found once. 0.31% of the sample rests with the top ten. Reading the germline V gene gives CDR1 MNHNS and CDR2 SASEGT. V and J are truncated by 6 bases and 0 bases respectively, leaving an intervening sequence of 9 bases. The CDR3 covers 15 residues, taking in both the cysteine and the phenylalanine. The retained sequence is limited to the CDR3, 45 bases, with the frame set at the first base. Patients with a history of autoimmune disease or receiving systemic immunosuppression were excluded from the trial. Peripheral blood for TCR sequencing was drawn from every dose cohort at baseline, at cycle 4 day 1 and at cycle 7 day 1. The samples were taken from a phase I, first-in-human, multicenter, open-label dose-escalation trial of ivuxolimab. The trial enrolled adults with locally advanced or metastatic head and neck squamous cell, hepatocellular, melanoma or renal cell carcinoma. Before TCR sequencing, CD4+ T cells and CD8+ T cells were sorted from peripheral blood as separate populations.

Source: CD4+ or CD8+ T cells sorted from blood, taken in a trial of the OX40 agonist ivuxolimab. The sequence derives from an adult with an advanced solid tumor such as melanoma, head and neck, liver or kidney cancer. Here the chain combines TRBV6-1 and TRBJ2-6, with the D gene not confidently named. The CDR3 has the sequence CASRAASSGANVLTF. The nucleotides are TGTGCCAGCAGGGCCGCCTCCTCTGGGGCCAACGTCCTGACTTTC.